Below, 19 T cell receptor beta chains from the same sample are listed, as sequenced in a study of T cell responses to AZD1222 COVID-19 vaccine. Repertoires were generated with immunoSEQ multiplex PCR, while TCRdb's copy carries only in-frame clones and drops some. The sample has about 160,000 clones, less than 95% seen once. Source: peripheral blood, taken on day 0 of AZD1222 vaccination. These receptor sequences come from an adult in good health.

The chain joins TRBV7-3 to TRBJ2-2, with D possibly TRBD2 on 5 matching bases. V gave up 5 bases and J gave up 0 bases, with 10 bases separating them. This CDR3 is built from 15 residues. Per the germline V gene, CDR1 is SGHTA and CDR2 is FQGTGA. CDR3 sequence (DNA): TGTGCCAGCAGCCGTCTCGGGGCGAACACCGGGGAGCTGTTTTTT. Encoded protein: CASSRLGANTGELFF.

This rearrangement joins TRBV19 to TRBJ2-3; 7 positions match TRBD2. Looked up from germline, CDR1 is LNHDA and CDR2 is SQIVND (reference sequence). V trimming: 6 bases; J trimming: 3 bases; junction bases outside the gene matches: 9. CDR3 length: 15 amino acids. The CDR3 here is CASRRREGLTDTQYF. As DNA, the CDR3 is TGTGCCAGTAGAAGAAGGGAGGGCCTGACAGATACGCAGTATTTT.

This chain uses TRBV25-1 with TRBJ2-7, with 9 bases matching TRBD1. The CDR3 is 14 residues long. V gave up 4 bases and J gave up 5 bases; unmatched junction bases: 6. Germline V lookup: CDR1 MGHDK, CDR2 SYGVNS. The CDR3 is CASSAGQGIHEQYF. DNA for the CDR3: TGTGCCAGCAGTGCTGGACAGGGGATCCACGAGCAGTACTTC.

The chain uses TRBV5-8 and TRBJ2-3; no firm D call. V dropped 1 base and J dropped 3 bases, with 9 bases sitting between them. Germline V gene data show CDR1 as SGHTS and CDR2 as YDEGEE. The length of the CDR3 is 14 residues. This chain's CDR3 is CASSLRSATDTQYF. The CDR3 bases are TGTGCCAGCAGCTTGAGGTCAGCAACAGATACGCAGTATTTT.

The V and J genes are TRBV5-1 and TRBJ2-3; D gene uncertain. This CDR3 has 14 residues. Germline V gene sequence: CDR1 SGHRS, CDR2 YFSETQ. V dropped 6 bases and J dropped 5 bases, with 16 bases sitting between them. The CDR3 loop is CASNPGDLGDTQYF. In DNA, the CDR3 is TGCGCCAGCAACCCCGGTGATCTCGGAGATACGCAGTATTTT.

The gene calls are TRBV2 and TRBJ2-1, with D hard to call. Trimming cost V 7 bases and J 2 bases, with 12 bases left between them. The CDR3 extends over 14 amino acids. The germline V gene has CDR1 SNHLY and CDR2 FYNNEI. For the CDR3, the DNA is TGTGCCAGCAAAAGGAGTGCGGCCTACAATGAGCAGTTCTTC. This translates into CASKRSAAYNEQFF.

The V and J genes are TRBV3-1 (or the pseudogene TRBV3-2) and TRBJ1-2; TRBD1 might be the D (5 bases). V was clipped by 1 base and J by 4 bases, with 10 bases between them. There are 14 residues in the CDR3. Per the germline V gene, CDR1 is LGHDT and CDR2 is YNNKEL (reference sequence). The CDR3: CASSQAGGIYGYTF. DNA of the CDR3: TGTGCCAGCAGCCAAGCGGGGGGTATCTATGGCTACACCTTC.

This clone has just one count. The rearrangement links TRBV28 to TRBJ2-7; TRBD2 might be the D (5 bases). Germline CDR1 MDHEN, CDR2 SYDVKM. The CDR3 has 16 amino acids. The ends were cut back, 6 bases at V and 3 bases at J, with 21 bases in the middle. The CDR3 DNA is TGTGCCAGCAGCCACCCTGGACTCACCTCCCGCTACGAGCAGTACTTC. This codes for CASSHPGLTSRYEQYF.

This clone was detected once. The genes are TRBV19 and TRBJ1-4, with TRBD1 matching 8 bases. Germline V gives CDR1 LNHDA, CDR2 SQIVND (reference sequence). This CDR3 has 17 residues. V shed 5 bases and J 2 bases; nucleotides not matched to a gene: 10. The DNA for the CDR3 is TGTGCCAGTAGTGAGGGTGGCAGGGGGCCCACTAATGAAAAACTGTTTTTT. Residues: CASSEGGRGPTNEKLFF.

The chain recombines TRBV28 with TRBJ1-6; possibly TRBD1 for D (5 bases). The CDR3 runs 13 residues. V lost 8 bases and J lost 5, with 10 bases in between. CDR1 is MDHEN, CDR2 SYDVKM, per germline. The CDR3 sequence: CASSWTHNSPLHF. In nucleotides, the CDR3 is TGTGCCAGCTCGTGGACACATAATTCACCCCTCCACTTT.

V usage is TRBV30 and J usage is TRBJ2-1, with unresolved D. Germline V lookup: CDR1 GTSNPN, CDR2 SVGIG (reference sequence). The length of the CDR3 is 11 residues. The V end was cut by 3 bases, the J end by 8 bases, with 8 bases between. The CDR3 here is CAWRALHEQFF. DNA for the CDR3: TGTGCCTGGAGGGCCCTACATGAGCAGTTCTTC.

This clone was seen just once. The chain joins TRBV27 to TRBJ2-1; 9 positions match TRBD1. Looked up from germline, CDR1 is MNHEY and CDR2 is SMNVEV (reference sequence). V lost 5 bases and J lost 10; bases outside the gene matches: 12. This CDR3 spans 15 amino acids. This chain's CDR3 is CASSQSGTGNGEQFF. The CDR3 DNA sequence: TGTGCCAGCAGTCAATCCGGGACAGGGAACGGGGAGCAGTTCTTC.

The chain is built from TRBV10-2 and TRBJ2-7, with D tentatively TRBD1 (6 bases). The CDR3 has 14 amino acids. The ends were cut back, 7 bases at V and 5 bases at J, with 18 bases in the middle. Germline loops: CDR1 WSHSY, CDR2 SAAADI. CDR3: CASKRAGDFDEQYF. CDR3 coding DNA: TGCGCCAGCAAGAGGGCAGGGGATTTCGACGAGCAGTACTTC.

This clone came up once. V is TRBV30 and J is TRBJ2-7; possible D gene TRBD2, 6 bases. V lost 2 bases to trimming and J lost 10 bases, with 18 bases between them. The CDR3 contains 13 residues. Germline values: CDR1 GTSNPN, CDR2 SVGIG (reference sequence). CDR3 DNA sequence: TGTGCCTGGAGTCCGGGTAGCGGCGTTAAACAGTACTTC. As protein: CAWSPGSGVKQYF.

This chain joins TRBV29-1 and TRBJ1-2, with D perhaps TRBD1 (5 bases). The CDR3 has 11 residues. The V and J ends lost 5 bases and 10 bases respectively, with 14 bases between them. CDR1 and CDR2 from the germline V gene are SQVTM and ANQGSEA. This CDR3 reads CSVPARGVYTF. CDR3 in DNA: TGCAGCGTTCCAGCAAGGGGAGTCTACACCTTC.

The V gene is TRBV12-5, the J gene TRBJ1-1; D remains unclear. Germline CDR1 is LGHNT and CDR2 is FRNRAP. The V gene lost 8 bases and the J gene lost 8 bases, with 15 bases spanning the gap. This CDR3 has 12 residues. As DNA, the CDR3 is TGTGCTAGTCCGGGAGGGTACTTGGAAGCTTTCTTT. It yields the protein CASPGGYLEAFF. The full variable domain, completed using reference TRBV12-5 and TRBJ1-1, is DARVTQTPRHKVTEMGQEVTMRCQPILGHNTVFWYRQTMMQGLELLAYFRNRAPLDDSGMPKDRFSAEMPDATLATLKIQPSEPRDSAVYFCASPGGYLEAFFGQGTRLTVV.

The V and J genes are TRBV19 and TRBJ2-1; 13 bases map to TRBD2. V dropped 3 bases and J dropped 6; count of bases not matched to a gene: 8. Germline loops: CDR1 LNHDA, CDR2 SQIVND (reference sequence). The CDR3 has 17 residues. Here the CDR3 DNA reads TGTGCCAGTAGTATTGGTCTGGGACTAGCGGGATTCAATGAGCAGTTCTTC. Encoded protein: CASSIGLGLAGFNEQFF.

This clone has only one observation. The rearrangement uses TRBV2 and TRBJ2-1; 9 bases are shared with TRBD2. This CDR3 has 15 residues. The J segment lost 4 bases and the V segment lost 8 bases, leaving 9 bases of the junction unmatched. Germline V gene data show CDR1 as SNHLY and CDR2 as FYNNEI. The CDR3 here is CASEALTSGYNEQFF. The CDR3 DNA follows: TGTGCCAGCGAGGCATTGACTAGCGGTTACAATGAGCAGTTCTTC.

The J gene is TRBJ1-6, the V gene TRBV4-1, with D perhaps TRBD1 (5 bases). Between the trimmed V and J ends, which lost 4 bases and 5 bases, there was a span of 12 bases. Germline lookup yields CDR1 MGHRA and CDR2 YSYEKL. The CDR3 loop spans 15 amino acids. This chain's CDR3 is CASSRGTADNSPLHF. Here the CDR3 DNA reads TGCGCCAGCAGCCGAGGGACGGCCGATAATTCACCCCTCCACTTT.